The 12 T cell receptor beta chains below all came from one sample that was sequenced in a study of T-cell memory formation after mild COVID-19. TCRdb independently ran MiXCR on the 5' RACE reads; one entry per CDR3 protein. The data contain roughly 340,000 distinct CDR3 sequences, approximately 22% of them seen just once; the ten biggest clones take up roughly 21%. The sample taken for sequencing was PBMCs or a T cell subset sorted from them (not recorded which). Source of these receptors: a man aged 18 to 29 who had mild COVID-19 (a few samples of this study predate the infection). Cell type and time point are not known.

The CDR3 DNA reads TGCGCCAGCAGCCAGGACTCCGGGACAGGGGGATTCGAGCAGTACTTC. It encodes CASSQDSGTGGFEQYF. The chain combines TRBV4-3 with TRBJ2-7; 11 bases are a match to TRBD1. The CDR3 covers 16 residues. The junction had 10 bases not matched to a gene; V was cut back by 3 bases and J by 6 bases. Germline CDR1 is LGHNA and CDR2 is YSLEER.

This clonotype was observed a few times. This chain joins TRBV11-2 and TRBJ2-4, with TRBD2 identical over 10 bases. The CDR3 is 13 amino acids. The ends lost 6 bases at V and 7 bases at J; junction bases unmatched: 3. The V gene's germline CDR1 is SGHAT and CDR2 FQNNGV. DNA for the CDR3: TGTGCCAGCAGAGTAGCGGGGGGCAACATTCAGTACTTC. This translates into CASRVAGGNIQYF. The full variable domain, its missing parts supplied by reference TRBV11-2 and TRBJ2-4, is EAGVAQSPRYKIIEKRQSVAFWCNPISGHATLYWYQQILGQGPKLLIQFQNNGVVDDSQLPKDRFSAERLKGVDSTLKIQPAKLEDSAVYLCASRVAGGNIQYFGAGTRLSVL.

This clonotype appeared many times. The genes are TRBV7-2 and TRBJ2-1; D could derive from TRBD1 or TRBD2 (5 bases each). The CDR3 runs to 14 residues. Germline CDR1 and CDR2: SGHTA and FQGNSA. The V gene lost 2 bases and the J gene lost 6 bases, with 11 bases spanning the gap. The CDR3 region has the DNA TGTGCCAGCAGCTTACTCGGGGCCCTCAATGAGCAGTTCTTC. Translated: CASSLLGALNEQFF.

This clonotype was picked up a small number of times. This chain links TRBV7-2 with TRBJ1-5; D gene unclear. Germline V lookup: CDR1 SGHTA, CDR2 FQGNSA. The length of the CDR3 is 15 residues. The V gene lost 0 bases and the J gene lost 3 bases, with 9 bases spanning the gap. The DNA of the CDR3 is TGTGCCAGCAGCTTAGCATTTGAGTACAATCAGCCCCAGCATTTT. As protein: CASSLAFEYNQPQHF.

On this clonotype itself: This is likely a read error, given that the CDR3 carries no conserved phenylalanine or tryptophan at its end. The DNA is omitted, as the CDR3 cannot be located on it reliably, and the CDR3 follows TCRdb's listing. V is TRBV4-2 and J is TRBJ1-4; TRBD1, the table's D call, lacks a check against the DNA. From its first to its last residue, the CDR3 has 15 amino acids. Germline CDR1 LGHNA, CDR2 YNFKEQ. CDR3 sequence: CDSSHRPTQGEKLVL.

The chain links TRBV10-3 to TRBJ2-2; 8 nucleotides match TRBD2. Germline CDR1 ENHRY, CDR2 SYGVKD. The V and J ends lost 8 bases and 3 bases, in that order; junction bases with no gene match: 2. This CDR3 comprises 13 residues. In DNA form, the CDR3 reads TGTGCCATCGACGGGAGGGACACCGGGGAGCTGTTTTTT. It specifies CAIDGRDTGELFF.

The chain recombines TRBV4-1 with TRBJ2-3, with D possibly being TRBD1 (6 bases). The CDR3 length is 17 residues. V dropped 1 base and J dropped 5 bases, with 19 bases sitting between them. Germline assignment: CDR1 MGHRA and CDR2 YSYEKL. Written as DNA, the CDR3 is TGCGCCAGCAGCCAAGTAGGAGCGGACCAAGGGGGAGATACGCAGTATTTT. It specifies CASSQVGADQGGDTQYF.

The CDR3 DNA is TGTGCCAGCAGCCCAGGGACCTATCGAAAAATCTTCGACGACGAGCAGTTCTTC. Translation gives CASSPGTYRKIFDDEQFF. The chain has TRBV7-9 and TRBJ2-1; tentatively, D is TRBD1 or TRBD2 (5 bases each). Germline-derived CDR1 and CDR2 are SEHNR and FQNEAQ (reference sequence). V lost 5 bases, J lost 10 bases, and 30 bases lay in between. The CDR3 has 18 amino acids.

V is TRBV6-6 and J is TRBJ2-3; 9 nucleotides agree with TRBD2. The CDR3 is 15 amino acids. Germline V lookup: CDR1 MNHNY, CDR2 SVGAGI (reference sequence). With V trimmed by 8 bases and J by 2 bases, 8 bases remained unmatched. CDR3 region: CASGSSGAYTDTQYF. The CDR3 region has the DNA TGTGCCAGCGGATCTAGCGGGGCCTACACAGATACGCAGTATTTT.

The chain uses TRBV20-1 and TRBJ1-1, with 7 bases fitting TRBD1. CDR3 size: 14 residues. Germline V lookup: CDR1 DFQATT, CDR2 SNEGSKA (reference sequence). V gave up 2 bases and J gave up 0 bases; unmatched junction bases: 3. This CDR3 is CSARKTGLNTEAFF. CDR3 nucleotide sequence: TGCAGTGCTAGAAAGACAGGGCTGAACACTGAAGCTTTCTTT.

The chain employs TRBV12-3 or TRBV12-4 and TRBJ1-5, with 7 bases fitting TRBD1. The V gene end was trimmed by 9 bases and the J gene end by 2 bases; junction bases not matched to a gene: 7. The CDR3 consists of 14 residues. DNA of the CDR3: TGTGCCAGTCTAGGGGGCAGGGGCAATCAGCCCCAGCATTTT. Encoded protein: CASLGGRGNQPQHF.

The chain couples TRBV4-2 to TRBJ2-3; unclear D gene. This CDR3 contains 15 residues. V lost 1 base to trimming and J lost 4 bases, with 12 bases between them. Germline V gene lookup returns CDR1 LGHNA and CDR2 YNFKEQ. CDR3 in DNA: TGTGCCAGCAGCCAAGGCGGTCAACGGGCAGATACGCAGTATTTT. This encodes CASSQGGQRADTQYF.